This TCR beta chain appears in the sequencing data of a study of cytomegalovirus exposure and HLA in healthy donors. Study-wide background: Around 80 million unique TCR sequences came from HLA-typed donors in an early release. Points from the study as a whole: A later analysis reportedly found fewer N-insertions in an Asian-associated ancestry cluster than the roughly 680-donor mean.

CDR1 and CDR2 (germline): SQVTM, ANQGSEA. Germline trimming cut 7 bases from V and 2 bases from J; bases unmatched to any gene: 5. This CDR3 has 14 amino acids. PCR amplification relied on 60 Vbeta primers (plus 13 Jbeta primers). Generated by immunoSEQ multiplex PCR, the TCRdb table keeps only in-frame clones and is missing some. The sample holds fewer than 140,000 clones, around 85% seen once. A remark on this clone: Its target is not known.

This TCR was sampled from a man aged 55 to 70 in good health and CMV-seronegative. The sequencing sample was made of PBMCs. J is TRBJ2-2 and V is TRBV29-1, with 9 bases aligning to TRBD1. The CDR3 region has the DNA TGCAGCGGTCGGGACAGGGAAAACACCGGGGAGCTGTTTTTT. Translation gives CSGRDRENTGELFF.